These T cell receptor beta chains were read from a single sample in a study of blood T cell repertoires in COVID-19. Profiled with immunoSEQ multiplex PCR; TCRdb holds only in-frame clones, not every one. The profile covers about 300,000 clones, with around 85% appearing a single time and 2% to 3% taken by the ten largest. Sequenced input: PBMCs or T cells enriched from blood (not recorded which). The source is a woman aged 50 to 60 who had recovered from COVID-19. CDR3s include the opening cysteine and the closing phenylalanine or tryptophan. D genes are given only for firm matches. The listing skips clone size in some rows; elsewhere it reads once, few, many or a size class.

d_gene | j_gene | abundance | v_gene | CDR3aa | CDR3nt
TRBD2 | TRBJ2-5 | few | TRBV3-1/TRBV3-2 | CASSPPTGGGIETQYF | TGTGCCAGCAGCCCACCCACCGGGGGGGGCATTGAGACCCAGTACTTC
TRBD1 | TRBJ2-3 | once | TRBV19 | CASGQGTTDTQYF | TGTGCCAGCGGACAGGGGACCACAGATACGCAGTATTTT
TRBD2 | TRBJ2-7 | few | TRBV5-4 | CASSLLGGRDYEQYF | TGTGCCAGCAGCTTGTTAGGCGGGAGGGACTACGAGCAGTACTTC
TRBD1 | TRBJ1-2 | once | TRBV10-2 | CASSETGVGYTF | TGCGCCAGCAGTGAGACAGGGGTAGGCTACACCTTC
TRBD1 | TRBJ2-4 | NA | TRBV5-1 | CASSLGLGGTETAKNIQYF | TGCGCCAGCAGCTTGGGGTTGGGTGGGACAGAGACTGCCAAAAACATTCAGTACTTC
NA | TRBJ2-7 | NA | TRBV4-1 | CASSPLHRGRIYEQYF | TGCGCCAGCAGCCCACTACACCGGGGGAGAATATACGAGCAGTACTTC
NA | TRBJ1-2 | NA | TRBV29-1 | CSVESVIYGYTF | TGCAGCGTTGAATCCGTAATCTATGGCTACACCTTC
NA | TRBJ2-3 | NA | TRBV5-4 | CASSLAGEGTDTQYF | TGTGCCAGCAGCTTGGCAGGGGAAGGCACAGATACGCAGTATTTT
NA | TRBJ1-1 | once | TRBV28 | CASSIQITGTEAFF | TGTGCCAGCAGTATTCAGATTACGGGCACTGAAGCTTTCTTT
NA | TRBJ2-1 | many | TRBV6-4 | CASSPGSEYNEQFF | TGTGCCAGCAGTCCCGGGAGTGAATACAATGAGCAGTTCTTC
NA | TRBJ1-1 | few | TRBV5-4 | CASSLAGVAEAFF | TGTGCCAGCAGCTTGGCCGGGGTCGCTGAAGCTTTCTTT
NA | TRBJ2-3 | once | TRBV24-1 | CATSEVQDTDTQYF | TGTGCCACCAGTGAGGTTCAGGACACAGATACGCAGTATTTT
TRBD1 | TRBJ1-1 | NA | TRBV5-1 | CASSLRTGRVNTEAFF | TGCGCCAGCAGCCTCCGGACAGGGAGGGTGAACACTGAAGCTTTCTTT
TRBD1 | TRBJ1-4 | large | TRBV4-2 | CASSQDRGQGFEKLFF | TGTGCCAGCAGCCAAGATAGGGGACAGGGGTTTGAAAAACTGTTTTTT
NA | TRBJ1-1 | NA | TRBV6-4 | CASSDSGRGRTEAFF | TGTGCCAGCAGTGACTCGGGCAGGGGACGAACTGAAGCTTTCTTT
TRBD1 | TRBJ1-1 | once | TRBV5-5 | CASRNGQGYTEAFF | TGTGCCAGCAGAAATGGACAGGGTTACACTGAAGCTTTCTTT
NA | TRBJ2-7 | NA | TRBV30 | CAWKVNRVGEQYF | TGTGCCTGGAAGGTCAACAGGGTGGGCGAGCAGTACTTC
TRBD2 | TRBJ2-2 | NA | TRBV19 | CASRLGGKTGELFF | TGTGCCAGTCGCCTCGGGGGGAAAACCGGGGAGCTGTTTTTT
TRBD2 | TRBJ2-3 | NA | TRBV6-2/TRBV6-3 | CASSTLGLAALTDTQYF | TGTGCCAGCAGTACCTTGGGACTAGCGGCACTCACAGATACGCAGTATTTT
NA | TRBJ1-5 | NA | TRBV6-2/TRBV6-3 | CASSYYGNSNQPQHF | TGTGCCAGCAGTTATTACGGGAATAGCAATCAGCCCCAGCATTTT
TRBD1 | TRBJ2-3 | NA | TRBV19 | CAIRRPFRGTGVPDTQYF | TGTGCCATCCGCCGCCCATTCAGGGGGACAGGGGTCCCAGATACGCAGTATTTT
NA | TRBJ1-2 | few | TRBV7-2 | CASSLRGFGRNYGYTF | TGTGCCAGCAGCTTAAGGGGGTTTGGTCGGAACTATGGCTACACCTTC
TRBD2 | TRBJ2-5 | NA | TRBV6-5 | CASRYTSGETQYF | TGTGCCAGCAGATACACTAGCGGAGAGACCCAGTACTTC
TRBD1 | TRBJ1-4 | NA | TRBV5-1 | CASSLLRPTGGTEKLFF | TGCGCCAGCAGCTTGCTAAGGCCTACAGGGGGGACGGAAAAACTGTTTTTT
NA | TRBJ1-6 | NA | TRBV30 | CAWSNRVSPLHF | TGTGCCTGGAGTAACAGAGTTTCACCCCTCCACTTT
TRBD1 | TRBJ1-4 | NA | TRBV29-1 | CSVSWTGDFEKLFF | TGCAGCGTTTCATGGACAGGTGACTTTGAAAAACTGTTTTTT
TRBD1 | TRBJ1-6 | once | TRBV2 | CASSRTGMGSPLHF | TGTGCCAGCAGTCGGACAGGGATGGGTTCACCCCTCCACTTT
TRBD2 | TRBJ2-1 | NA | TRBV28 | CASSAPGGGAAEQFF | TGTGCCAGCAGTGCCCCCGGCGGGGGGGCCGCTGAGCAGTTCTTC
NA | TRBJ1-5 | NA | TRBV19 | CASSHSGQPQHF | TGTGCCAGTAGTCATTCAGGGCAGCCCCAGCATTTT
TRBD2 | TRBJ2-6 | NA | TRBV7-2 | CASSPGGTSLGGANVLTF | TGTGCCAGCAGCCCTGGGGGGACTAGCCTTGGTGGGGCCAACGTCCTGACTTTC
NA | TRBJ1-5 | NA | TRBV19 | CASSPGRDNQPQHF | TGTGCCAGTAGTCCCGGGAGAGACAATCAGCCCCAGCATTTT
TRBD2 | TRBJ2-7 | NA | TRBV6-6 | CASSQLTSGRAWEQYF | TGTGCCAGCAGTCAGCTGACTAGCGGGAGGGCCTGGGAGCAGTACTTC
TRBD2 | TRBJ2-2 | few | TRBV11-2 | CASSLDLSGGTGELFF | TGTGCCAGCAGCTTAGATCTGTCGGGGGGCACCGGGGAGCTGTTTTTT
NA | TRBJ1-2 | once | TRBV7-9 | CASSLELTGYGYTF | TGTGCCAGCAGCTTAGAGTTAACAGGCTATGGCTACACCTTC
NA | TRBJ2-1 | NA | TRBV4-1 | CASSHPIVKSLNNEQFF | TGCGCCAGCAGCCACCCAATAGTCAAATCCTTAAACAATGAGCAGTTCTTC
NA | TRBJ2-2 | once | TRBV5-1 | CASSLEGNGAGELFF | TGCGCCAGCAGCTTGGAAGGTAATGGAGCCGGGGAGCTGTTTTTT
NA | TRBJ1-4 | NA | TRBV2 | CASRATGLNYSNEKLFF | TGTGCCAGCAGGGCCACGGGATTAAATTATTCCAATGAAAAACTGTTTTTT
TRBD1 | TRBJ1-2 | NA | TRBV28 | CASRVTGGADGYTF | TGTGCCAGCAGAGTCACAGGGGGCGCAGATGGCTACACCTTC
TRBD1 | TRBJ1-5 | NA | TRBV29-1 | CSVQTGGGNQPQHF | TGCAGCGTCCAGACAGGGGGTGGCAATCAGCCCCAGCATTTT
NA | TRBJ2-3 | NA | TRBV30 | CAWTLANDSSDTQYF | TGTGCCTGGACCTTAGCTAATGACAGTTCGGATACGCAGTATTTT
NA | TRBJ1-2 | NA | TRBV20-1 | CSASAGYGYTF | TGCAGTGCTAGTGCAGGGTATGGCTACACCTTC
TRBD1 | TRBJ1-5 | NA | TRBV4-2 | CASSRGQGLGNQPQHF | TGTGCCAGCAGCCGTGGACAGGGTCTGGGCAATCAGCCCCAGCATTTT